These T cell receptor beta chains were read from a single sample in a study of cytomegalovirus exposure and HLA in healthy donors. Measured with immunoSEQ multiplex PCR; TCRdb has only the in-frame clones, and not every one. The data contain fewer than 250,000 clones, 65% to 85% of them singletons. The sequencing sample was made of PBMCs. These receptors were collected from a woman in her 30s in good health and CMV-seropositive. The CDR3 runs from the conserved cysteine through the conserved F or W. A D gene is named only where the DNA matches it firmly. Some rows have no size entry. The others give once, few or many, or a class for an expanded clone.

clone_size	d_call	v_call	j_call	cdr3_nt	cdr3_aa
NA	NA	TRBV2	TRBJ2-7	TGTGCCAGCAGCGTCAGTCTTTACGAGCAGTACTTC	CASSVSLYEQYF
NA	TRBD2	TRBV10-1	TRBJ2-7	TGCGCCAGCAGTGAGTCGGAAGCGGGAGCCGCCGAGCAGTACTTC	CASSESEAGAAEQYF
NA	TRBD1	TRBV19	TRBJ2-7	TGTGCCAGTAGACCAGGACAGGGTGCCTACGAGCAGTACTTC	CASRPGQGAYEQYF
NA	NA	TRBV30	TRBJ2-5	TGTGCCTGGAGTGGTTCGGGTGGGGGGACCCAGTACTTC	CAWSGSGGGTQYF
NA	NA	TRBV18	TRBJ1-2	TGTGCCAGCTCACCACCGGGAGCTCTAAGCTACACCTTC	CASSPPGALSYTF
NA	NA	TRBV25-1	TRBJ2-1	TGTGCCAGCAGTGCCCCCCTGGGGGCCTACAATGAGCAGTTCTTC	CASSAPLGAYNEQFF
once	TRBD1	TRBV30	TRBJ2-1	TGTGCCTGGGCTTCAGGGGGCGCCTACAATGAGCAGTTCTTC	CAWASGGAYNEQFF
NA	TRBD2	TRBV28	TRBJ2-5	TGTGCCAGCAGTCCCCGGGCGGGGGGAGAGACCCAGTACTTC	CASSPRAGGETQYF
once	TRBD2	TRBV7-9	TRBJ2-7	TGTGCCAGCAGCAAGAGTACTAGCGGGAGGTTCGCCTACGAGCAGTACTTC	CASSKSTSGRFAYEQYF
NA	TRBD1	TRBV7-2	TRBJ2-7	TGTGCCAGCAGCTCCACAGGGGGCGGGCACTACGAGCAGTACTTC	CASSSTGGGHYEQYF
NA	NA	TRBV27	TRBJ1-2	TGTGCCAGCAGTTTAGGGGGAGACAGGAGCTATGGCTACACCTTC	CASSLGGDRSYGYTF
NA	TRBD2	TRBV29-1	TRBJ2-3	TGCAGCGTTGAGAGTACTAGCGGGGTCACAGATACGCAGTATTTT	CSVESTSGVTDTQYF
once	TRBD1	TRBV6-5	TRBJ2-7	TGTGCCAGCCTAACCATCCAGGGGGCGGGGGAGCAGTACTTC	CASLTIQGAGEQYF
NA	NA	TRBV5-1	TRBJ2-7	TGCGCCAGCAGCTTGGATGGCAGGTGGGCCTACGAGCAGTACTTC	CASSLDGRWAYEQYF
few	NA	TRBV5-6	TRBJ2-7	TGTGCCAGCAGCAATTACGGACCCCAAGACGAGCAGTACTTC	CASSNYGPQDEQYF
once	NA	TRBV30	TRBJ1-1	TGTGCCTGGAGTGAAAACTACCAGAGTCGCTTT	CAWSENYQSRF
NA	NA	TRBV6-1	TRBJ1-1	TGTGCCAGCAGTGTGGTTGACGGGATGAACACTGAAGCTTTCTTT	CASSVVDGMNTEAFF
NA	NA	TRBV5-6	TRBJ1-1	TGTGCCAGCAGCTTTGGGCGGGGGAGCGAAGCTTTCTTT	CASSFGRGSEAFF
NA	NA	TRBV5-1	TRBJ2-3	TGCGCCAGCAGCCCCCTAGGTATTAGCACAGATACGCAGTATTTT	CASSPLGISTDTQYF
NA	TRBD1	TRBV27	TRBJ2-1	TGTGCCAGCAGCAGGAGGGACAGGGGTTCGTACAATGAGCAGTTCTTC	CASSRRDRGSYNEQFF
NA	NA	TRBV12-5	TRBJ1-1	TGTGCTAGTGGTTCCCCCGTCAACACTGAAGCTTTCTTT	CASGSPVNTEAFF
NA	NA	TRBV30	TRBJ2-5	TGTGCCTGGGCCAGAAGTGTCCAGTACTTC	CAWARSVQYF
NA	TRBD2	TRBV5-4	TRBJ2-7	TGTGCCAGCAGCTTGCCAGGACTAGCTGTCGAGCAGTACTTC	CASSLPGLAVEQYF
NA	TRBD2	TRBV6-5	TRBJ2-7	TGTGCCAGCAGAAGGACTAGCGGGGCTTACTACGAGCAGTACTTC	CASRRTSGAYYEQYF
NA	TRBD2	TRBV9	TRBJ2-2	TGTGCCAGCAGCGTAGATGCGGGAGGGAGCACCGGGGAGCTGTTTTTT	CASSVDAGGSTGELFF
once	NA	TRBV5-1	TRBJ1-3	TGCGCCAGCAGCAACAGGGAAGGGGCCCTTGGAAACACCATATATTTT	CASSNREGALGNTIYF
NA	NA	TRBV27	TRBJ1-2	TGTGCCAGCAGTTTAGCGGGGAGTGACTATGGCTACACCTTC	CASSLAGSDYGYTF
NA	TRBD1	TRBV19	TRBJ1-1	TGTGCCAGTACCAACAGGGGGAGCGCGGGGACTGAAGCTTTCTTT	CASTNRGSAGTEAFF
NA	NA	TRBV28	TRBJ2-1	TGTGCCAGCAGTTTTGCCGGGGACCTCCGTCGTGAGCAGTTCTTC	CASSFAGDLRREQFF
NA	NA	TRBV5-1	TRBJ2-3	TGCGCCAGCAGCAGGGGGAGCGGAGCTAGCACAGATACGCAGTATTTT	CASSRGSGASTDTQYF
NA	NA	TRBV4-1	TRBJ2-4	TGCGCCAGCAGCCAAGATGGGTACGGGGCGCGAGGAAACATTCAGTACTTC	CASSQDGYGARGNIQYF
NA	NA	TRBV28	TRBJ1-5	TGTGCCAGCCAGGAACTACAGGAAAATCAGCCCCAGCATTTT	CASQELQENQPQHF
once	TRBD2	TRBV5-1	TRBJ2-2	TGCGCCAGCAGCAAATTAGCGGGAGTGAACACCGGGGAGCTGTTTTTT	CASSKLAGVNTGELFF
NA	NA	TRBV5-1	TRBJ2-3	TGCGCCAGCAGCCTAAGCACAGATACGCAGTATTTT	CASSLSTDTQYF
NA	NA	TRBV11-2	TRBJ2-1	TGTGCCAGCAGCTTAGATCGGGGCGGGTACAATGAGCAGTTCTTC	CASSLDRGGYNEQFF
NA	TRBD2	TRBV27	TRBJ2-5	TGTGCCAGCAGCTCATTGTTCCGACTAGCGGGAATAAAGACCCAGTACTTC	CASSSLFRLAGIKTQYF
NA	TRBD1	TRBV30	TRBJ1-1	TGTGCCTCCAAAGGGACAGGGCAGTACACTGAAGCTTTCTTT	CASKGTGQYTEAFF
NA	NA	TRBV6-5	TRBJ2-6	TGTGCCAGCAGGTTACAGCCTTCTGGGGCCAACGTCCTGACTTTC	CASRLQPSGANVLTF
NA	NA	TRBV5-1	TRBJ2-3	TGCGCCAGCAGCTTGGGGGGACACCGCACAGATACGCAGTATTTT	CASSLGGHRTDTQYF
NA	NA	TRBV29-1	TRBJ1-2	TGCAGCGTTGCGGAGGGGCGCGGGTGGTACTATGGCTACACCTTC	CSVAEGRGWYYGYTF
NA	TRBD1	TRBV7-2	TRBJ2-3	TGTGCCAGCAAGAGGCAGGGGGGCACAGATACGCAGTATTTT	CASKRQGGTDTQYF
NA	NA	TRBV5-1	TRBJ2-7	TGCGCCAGCAGCTCGAGCTCCTACGAGCAGTACTTC	CASSSSSYEQYF
NA	NA	TRBV5-1	TRBJ2-7	TGCGCCAGCAGCAAGGACAGTAGGAGGTCCTACGAGCAGTACTTC	CASSKDSRRSYEQYF
NA	NA	TRBV27	TRBJ1-4	TGTGCCAGCAGTTTAGGGGGGAGGGTTGAAAAACTGTTTTTT	CASSLGGRVEKLFF
few	NA	TRBV9	TRBJ2-1	TGTGCCAGCAGCCCCTTTACTACGATCAATGAGCAGTTCTTC	CASSPFTTINEQFF
NA	NA	TRBV29-1	TRBJ2-2	TGCAGCGTTGAAGAACCGGGACTCTACACCGGGGAGCTGTTTTTT	CSVEEPGLYTGELFF
NA	NA	TRBV4-1	TRBJ1-5	TGCGCCAGCAGCTCTCCCTCGGGAGGCCAGCCCCAGCATTTT	CASSSPSGGQPQHF
few	NA	TRBV10-3	TRBJ1-2	TGTGCCATCAGTGTCAACCGGGCTAACTATGGCTACACCTTC	CAISVNRANYGYTF
NA	TRBD2	TRBV2	TRBJ2-1	TGTGCCTCTCGGGCACAGCGGGAGGCCAACAATGAGCAGTTCTTC	CASRAQREANNEQFF
NA	NA	TRBV10-3	TRBJ2-7	TGTGCCATCGGGGAAACAAATTACGAGCAGTACTTC	CAIGETNYEQYF